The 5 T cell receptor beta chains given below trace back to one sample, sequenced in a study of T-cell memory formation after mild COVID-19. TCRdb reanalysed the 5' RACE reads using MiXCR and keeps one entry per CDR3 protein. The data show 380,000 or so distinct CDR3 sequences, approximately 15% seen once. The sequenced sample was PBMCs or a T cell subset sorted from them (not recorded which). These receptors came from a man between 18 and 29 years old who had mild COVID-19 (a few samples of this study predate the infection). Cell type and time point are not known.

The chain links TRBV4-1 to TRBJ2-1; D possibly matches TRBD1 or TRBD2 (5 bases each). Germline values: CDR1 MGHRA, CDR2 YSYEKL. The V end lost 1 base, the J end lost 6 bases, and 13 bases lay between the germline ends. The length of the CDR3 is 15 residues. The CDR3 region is CASSQVGRRVNEQFF. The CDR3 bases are TGCGCCAGCAGCCAAGTGGGACGCCGAGTCAATGAGCAGTTCTTC.

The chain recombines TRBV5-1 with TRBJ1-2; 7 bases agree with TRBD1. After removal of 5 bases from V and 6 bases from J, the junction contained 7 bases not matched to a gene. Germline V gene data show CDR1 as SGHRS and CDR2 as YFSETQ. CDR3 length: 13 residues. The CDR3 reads CASRLQGSDGYTF. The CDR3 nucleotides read TGCGCCAGCAGATTACAGGGGTCCGATGGCTACACCTTC. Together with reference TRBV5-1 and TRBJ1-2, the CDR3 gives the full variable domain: KAGVTQTPRYLIKTRGQQVTLSCSPISGHRSVSWYQQTPGQGLQFLFEYFSETQRNKGNFPGRFSGRQFSNSRSEMNVSTLELGDSALYLCASRLQGSDGYTFGSGTRLTVV.

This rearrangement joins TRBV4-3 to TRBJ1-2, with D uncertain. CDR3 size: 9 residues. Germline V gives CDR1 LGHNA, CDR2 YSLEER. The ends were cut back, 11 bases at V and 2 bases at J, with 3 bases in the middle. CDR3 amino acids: CARNYGYTF. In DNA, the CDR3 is TGCGCCCGGAACTATGGCTACACCTTC.

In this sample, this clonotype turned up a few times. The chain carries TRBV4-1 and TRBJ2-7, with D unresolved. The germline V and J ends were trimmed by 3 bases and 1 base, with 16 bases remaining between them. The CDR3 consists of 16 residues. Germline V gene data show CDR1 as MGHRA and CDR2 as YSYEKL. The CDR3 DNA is TGCGCCAGCAGCCATGACGGCGAACATACGTCCTACGAGCAGTACTTC. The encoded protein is CASSHDGEHTSYEQYF.

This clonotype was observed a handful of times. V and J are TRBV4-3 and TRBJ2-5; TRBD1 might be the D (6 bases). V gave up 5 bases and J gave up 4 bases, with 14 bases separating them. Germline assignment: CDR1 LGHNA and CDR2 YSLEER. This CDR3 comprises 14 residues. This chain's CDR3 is CASSSRGLPETQYF. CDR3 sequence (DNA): TGCGCCAGCAGCTCCAGGGGTCTCCCAGAGACCCAGTACTTC.